The T cell receptor (beta chain) under discussion was sequenced for a study of cytomegalovirus exposure and HLA in healthy donors. The V gene lost 8 bases and the J gene lost 2 bases, with 12 bases spanning the gap. Germline lookup yields CDR1 SGHTA and CDR2 FQGNSA. The CDR3 totals 13 residues. General study results and limits: A previous analysis found most TCR beta V segments productive roughly 87% or roughly 30% of the time.

This PCR relied on a set of 60 Vbeta primers and 13 Jbeta primers. Here immunoSEQ multiplex PCR was the method, and the copy in TCRdb shows in-frame clones only, minus some. The sample contains hundreds of thousands of clones, just over 70% of which appear only once. A remark on this clone: What it recognizes is unknown.

The specimen sequenced was PBMCs. The clonotype was recovered from a female donor in good health and CMV-seronegative. The V and J genes are TRBV7-2 and TRBJ1-2; no firm D call. CDR3 DNA sequence: TGTGCCAGCGGAGAGAGAGGGAACTATGGCTACACCTTC. This translates into CASGERGNYGYTF.